The clone carrying this T cell receptor (beta chain) was detected only a few times. Its antigen remains unidentified. The sample comes from a study of T cell repertoires in cytomegalovirus infection. Study details: In public TCR beta signatures, there were indications of both CMV infection and matching HLA type.

Study results and limitations: Within the response measured ex vivo, HLA-C-restricted CMV-specific TCR beta clonotypes were dominant.

MiXCR, run by TCRdb on the reads, gives a single entry per CDR3 protein. Among some 150,000 distinct CDR3 sequences listed, approximately 5.9% were seen once. Germline CDR1 reads SEHNR; CDR2 reads FQNEAQ (reference sequence). The CDR3 loop spans 14 amino acids. With 2 bases removed from V and 7 bases from J, the gap between germline ends came to 12 bases. Sequenced material: PBMCs. V is TRBV7-9 and J is TRBJ2-1; D may be TRBD1 (5 bases). This clonotype originated in a human donor in good health (CMV status not recorded). Some clones in this sample may be carry-over from other donors' samples. The CDR3 sequence is CASSLRGGSNEQFF. CDR3 nucleotide sequence: TGTGCCAGCAGCTTAAGGGGCGGTTCGAATGAGCAGTTCTTC.